A selection of T cell receptor beta chains follows, all from one sample in a study of cytomegalovirus exposure and HLA in healthy donors. Here immunoSEQ multiplex PCR was the method, and the copy in TCRdb shows in-frame clones only, minus some. The sample contains tens of thousands of clones, around 79% of which appear only once. Source material: PBMCs. The receptors originated from a woman in her twenties or thirties in good health and CMV-seropositive. CDR3s include the opening cysteine and the closing phenylalanine or tryptophan.

v_gene: TRBV5-5
j_gene: TRBJ1-5
CDR3aa: CASSLAGVRNQPQHF

v_gene: TRBV5-1
j_gene: TRBJ1-1
CDR3aa: CASGETDRGARTEAFF

v_gene: TRBV6-1
j_gene: TRBJ2-1
CDR3aa: CATPRDYVHNEQFF

v_gene: TRBV7-9
j_gene: TRBJ1-1
CDR3aa: CASSLYSNTEAFF

v_gene: TRBV30
j_gene: TRBJ1-2
CDR3aa: CAWTPGDGYTF

v_gene: TRBV2
j_gene: TRBJ2-7
CDR3aa: CASSAGTSGLTSYEQYF

v_gene: TRBV6-5
j_gene: TRBJ2-5
CDR3aa: CASSYSGTSGEETQYF

v_gene: TRBV6-6
j_gene: TRBJ1-2
CDR3aa: CASRPWRESKYGYTF

v_gene: TRBV4-2
j_gene: TRBJ2-5
CDR3aa: CASSPRTSGLQETQYF

v_gene: TRBV29-1
j_gene: TRBJ2-1
CDR3aa: CSVQTSGRNNEQFF

v_gene: TRBV4-3
j_gene: TRBJ2-2
CDR3aa: CASSRQDGELFF

v_gene: TRBV4-1
j_gene: TRBJ1-4
CDR3aa: CASSQDVTGAGSEKLFF

v_gene: TRBV25-1
j_gene: TRBJ1-1
CDR3aa: CASSKVFRQGARNTEAFF

v_gene: TRBV7-9
j_gene: TRBJ2-7
CDR3aa: CASSSTAPTSGRFYEQYF

v_gene: TRBV6-5
j_gene: TRBJ1-1
CDR3aa: CASSPRQVYTEAFF

v_gene: TRBV5-1
j_gene: TRBJ2-3
CDR3aa: CASSPRLKLGDTQYF

v_gene: TRBV5-1
j_gene: TRBJ2-2
CDR3aa: CASSPGTSRNTGELFF

v_gene: TRBV5-1
j_gene: TRBJ2-3
CDR3aa: CASSLGRVTDTQYF

v_gene: TRBV25-1
j_gene: TRBJ2-5
CDR3aa: CASSEYRTGNQETQYF

v_gene: TRBV4-2
j_gene: TRBJ1-3
CDR3aa: CASSQDGQGARDTIYF

v_gene: TRBV19
j_gene: TRBJ1-1
CDR3aa: CASMVQGLHTEAFF

v_gene: TRBV5-1
j_gene: TRBJ2-1
CDR3aa: CASSLAGDEQFF

v_gene: TRBV10-3
j_gene: TRBJ2-1
CDR3aa: CAISAGGSDEQFF

v_gene: TRBV19
j_gene: TRBJ1-6
CDR3aa: CASRQGGSPLHF

v_gene: TRBV7-9
j_gene: TRBJ2-7
CDR3aa: CASSPGLAGTFGEQYF

v_gene: TRBV5-1
j_gene: TRBJ2-1
CDR3aa: CASSLARRGDEQFF

v_gene: TRBV28
j_gene: TRBJ1-1
CDR3aa: CASSSDSGGTEAFF

v_gene: TRBV5-4
j_gene: TRBJ2-2
CDR3aa: CASRKGLAGDTGELFF

v_gene: TRBV5-4
j_gene: TRBJ2-2
CDR3aa: CASSPLGRDTGELFF

v_gene: TRBV6-6
j_gene: TRBJ1-6
CDR3aa: CASISPGTYNSPLHF

v_gene: TRBV19
j_gene: TRBJ1-5
CDR3aa: CASIRTDSNQPQHF

v_gene: TRBV19
j_gene: TRBJ2-1
CDR3aa: CASSTPGLAGHEQFF

v_gene: TRBV5-1
j_gene: TRBJ2-1
CDR3aa: CAIINRKAAYNEQFF

v_gene: TRBV19
j_gene: TRBJ2-2
CDR3aa: CASSTSFDNELFF

v_gene: TRBV29-1
j_gene: TRBJ2-5
CDR3aa: CSVENLTSRKTQYF

v_gene: TRBV30
j_gene: TRBJ1-1
CDR3aa: CAWSGGRMVGQMNTEAFF

v_gene: TRBV4-1
j_gene: TRBJ2-3
CDR3aa: CASSQDILAGVADTQYF